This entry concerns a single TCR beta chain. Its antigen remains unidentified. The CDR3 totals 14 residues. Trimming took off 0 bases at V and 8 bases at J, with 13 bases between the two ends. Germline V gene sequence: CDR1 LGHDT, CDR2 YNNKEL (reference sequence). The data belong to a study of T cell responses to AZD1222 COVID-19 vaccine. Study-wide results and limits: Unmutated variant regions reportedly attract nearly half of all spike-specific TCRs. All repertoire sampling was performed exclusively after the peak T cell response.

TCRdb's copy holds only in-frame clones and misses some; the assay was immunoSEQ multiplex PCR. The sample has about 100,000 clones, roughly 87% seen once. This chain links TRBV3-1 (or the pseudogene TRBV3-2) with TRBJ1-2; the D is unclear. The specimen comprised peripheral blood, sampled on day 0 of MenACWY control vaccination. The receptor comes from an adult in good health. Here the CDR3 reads CASSQDYVAEGYTF. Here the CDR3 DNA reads TGTGCCAGCAGCCAAGATTATGTCGCGGAGGGCTACACCTTC.